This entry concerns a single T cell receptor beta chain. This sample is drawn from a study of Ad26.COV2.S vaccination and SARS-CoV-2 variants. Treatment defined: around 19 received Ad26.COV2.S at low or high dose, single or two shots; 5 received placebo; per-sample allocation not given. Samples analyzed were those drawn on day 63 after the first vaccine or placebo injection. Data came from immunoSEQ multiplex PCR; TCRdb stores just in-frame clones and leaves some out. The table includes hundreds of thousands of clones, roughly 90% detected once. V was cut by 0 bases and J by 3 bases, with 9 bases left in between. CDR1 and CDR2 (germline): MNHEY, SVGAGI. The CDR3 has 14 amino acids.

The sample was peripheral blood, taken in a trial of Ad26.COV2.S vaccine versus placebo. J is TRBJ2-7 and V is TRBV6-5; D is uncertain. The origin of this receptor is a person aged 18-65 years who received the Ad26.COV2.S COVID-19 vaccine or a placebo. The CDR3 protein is CASSYSRPSYEQYF. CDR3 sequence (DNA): TGTGCCAGCAGTTACTCGAGACCGAGCTACGAGCAGTACTTC.